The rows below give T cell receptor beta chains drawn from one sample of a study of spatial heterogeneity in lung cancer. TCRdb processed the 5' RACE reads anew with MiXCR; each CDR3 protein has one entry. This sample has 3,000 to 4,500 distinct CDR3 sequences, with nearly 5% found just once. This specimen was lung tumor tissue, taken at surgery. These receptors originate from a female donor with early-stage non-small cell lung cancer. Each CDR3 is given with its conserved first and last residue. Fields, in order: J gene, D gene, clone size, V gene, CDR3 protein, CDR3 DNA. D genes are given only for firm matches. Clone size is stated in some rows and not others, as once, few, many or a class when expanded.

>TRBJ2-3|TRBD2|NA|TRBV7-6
CASSLGLAGGPSSTDTQYF
TGTGCCAGCAGCTTGGGTCTAGCGGGGGGACCATCTAGCACAGATACGCAGTATTTT
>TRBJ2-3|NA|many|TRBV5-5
CASSLQATPGTDTQYF
TGTGCCAGCAGCTTGCAGGCGACACCTGGCACAGATACGCAGTATTTT
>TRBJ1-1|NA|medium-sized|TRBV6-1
CASRGRLSGSTEAFF
TGTGCCAGCAGGGGCAGGCTGAGTGGGAGCACTGAAGCTTTCTTT
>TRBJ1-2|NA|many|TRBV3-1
CASSHLQGWHGYTF
TGTGCCAGCAGCCACTTACAGGGATGGCATGGCTACACCTTC
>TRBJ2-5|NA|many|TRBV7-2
CASSLATSPGQETQYF
TGTGCCAGCAGCTTAGCGACTAGTCCGGGCCAAGAGACCCAGTACTTC
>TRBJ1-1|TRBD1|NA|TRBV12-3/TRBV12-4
CASSPRGGTGPTGTFF
TGTGCCAGCAGCCCGAGGGGTGGGACAGGGCCTACAGGAACTTTCTTT
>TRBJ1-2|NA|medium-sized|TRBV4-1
CASSQNTRGPLGGYTF
TGCGCCAGCAGCCAAAACACCCGTGGCCCCTTGGGGGGCTACACCTTC
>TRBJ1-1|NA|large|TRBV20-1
CSAPILRGGTEAFF
TGCAGTGCTCCAATTCTCAGGGGAGGCACTGAAGCTTTCTTT
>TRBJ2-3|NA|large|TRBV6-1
CASSEYPDGADTQYF
TGTGCCAGCAGTGAATACCCCGACGGCGCAGATACGCAGTATTTT
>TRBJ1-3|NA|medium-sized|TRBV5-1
CASSLGTVSGNTIYF
TGCGCCAGCAGCTTGGGGACAGTCTCTGGAAACACCATATATTTT
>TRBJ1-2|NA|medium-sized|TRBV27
CASSSDRAYGYTF
TGTGCCAGCAGTTCAGACCGAGCCTATGGCTACACCTTC
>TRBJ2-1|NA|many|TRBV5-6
CASTKYSYNEQFF
TGTGCCAGCACCAAATACTCCTACAATGAGCAGTTCTTC
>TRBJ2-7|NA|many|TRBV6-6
CASRGTLGASEQYF
TGTGCCAGCCGGGGGACACTGGGGGCCAGCGAGCAGTACTTC
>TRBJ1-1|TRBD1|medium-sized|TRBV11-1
CASSFGQGWTEAFF
TGTGCCAGCAGTTTTGGACAGGGCTGGACTGAAGCTTTCTTT
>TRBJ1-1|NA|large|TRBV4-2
CASNPSLRGAYEAFF
TGTGCCAGCAATCCCAGCCTAAGGGGTGCCTATGAAGCTTTCTTT
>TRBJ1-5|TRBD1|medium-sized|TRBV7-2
CASSLGSRTGGEPQHF
TGTGCCAGCAGCTTAGGGTCCCGGACAGGTGGGGAGCCCCAGCATTTT
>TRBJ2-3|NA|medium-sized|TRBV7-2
CASAWGPTSTDTQYF
TGTGCCAGCGCATGGGGGCCAACAAGCACAGATACGCAGTATTTT
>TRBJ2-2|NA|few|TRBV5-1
CASSLEQGGPGELFF
TGCGCCAGCAGCTTGGAACAAGGGGGTCCCGGGGAGCTGTTTTTT
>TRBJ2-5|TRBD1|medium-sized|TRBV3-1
CASSQESAGGLETQYF
TGTGCCAGCAGCCAAGAGTCGGCAGGGGGCTTAGAGACCCAGTACTTC
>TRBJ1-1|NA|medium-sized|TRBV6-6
CASRRGDQNTEAFF
TGTGCCAGCAGGCGTGGAGATCAGAACACTGAAGCTTTCTTT
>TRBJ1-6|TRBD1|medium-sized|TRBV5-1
CASSRGTDNSPLHF
TGCGCCAGCAGCCGCGGGACAGATAATTCACCCCTCCACTTT
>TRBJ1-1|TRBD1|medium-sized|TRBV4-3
CASSLRQGTEAFF
TGCGCCAGCAGCCTCAGACAGGGTACTGAAGCTTTCTTT
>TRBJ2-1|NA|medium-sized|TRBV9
CASSVIQGHEQFF
TGTGCCAGCAGCGTAATACAGGGTCATGAGCAGTTCTTC
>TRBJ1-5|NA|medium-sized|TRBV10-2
CASSEGYRDSNQPQHF
TGCGCCAGCAGCGAAGGATACAGGGATAGCAATCAGCCCCAGCATTTT
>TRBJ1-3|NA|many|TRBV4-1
CASSQLGRGELSGNTIYF
TGCGCCAGCAGCCAACTTGGACGGGGGGAGCTCTCTGGAAACACCATATATTTT